Listed below are T cell receptor beta chains from one sample, sequenced in a study of regulatory T cells in long-lasting Graves disease. MiXCR, run by TCRdb on the multiplex PCR reads, gives a single entry per CDR3 protein. The table records about 430,000 distinct CDR3 sequences, 21% of them present only once. Sequenced material: peripheral blood mononuclear cells (PBMCs), taken when the disease was refractory, from a patient treated with antithyroid drugs. These receptors were obtained from a female donor with Graves disease. The CDR3 runs from the conserved cysteine through the conserved F or W. Each record gives: V gene, J gene, D gene, clone size, CDR3 protein, CDR3 DNA. A D gene is named only where the DNA matches it firmly. The size entry is marked missing in some rows and otherwise reads once, few, many or a size class.

>TRBV7-2|TRBJ1-4|TRBD1|few
CASSIGQGRKEKLFF
TGTGCCAGCAGCATTGGACAGGGCCGGAAGGAAAAACTGTTTTTT
>TRBV6-5|TRBJ1-1|TRBD1|many
CASSWPGQGGDTEAFF
TGTGCCAGCAGTTGGCCGGGACAGGGTGGGGACACTGAAGCTTTCTTT
>TRBV27|TRBJ2-6|-|many
CASSQRGGSSGANVLTF
TGTGCCAGCAGCCAGCGCGGGGGCTCATCTGGGGCCAACGTCCTGACTTTC
>TRBV7-9|TRBJ2-1|TRBD2|-
CASSLETSGSRNEQFF
TGTGCCAGCAGCTTGGAGACTAGCGGGAGTCGGAATGAGCAGTTCTTC
>TRBV20-1|TRBJ2-1|TRBD2|many
CSATGTSGRNEQFF
TGCAGTGCTACCGGGACTAGCGGGAGGAATGAGCAGTTCTTC
>TRBV10-3|TRBJ1-6|TRBD1|many
CASTGTGVDSPLHF
TGTGCCAGCACCGGGACAGGGGTGGATTCACCCCTCCACTTT
>TRBV20-1|TRBJ2-7|TRBD2|few
CSVGGSGSPSSYEQYF
TGCAGTGTAGGGGGTAGCGGGAGTCCGAGCTCCTACGAGCAGTACTTC
>TRBV19|TRBJ2-7|-|-
CASSLSVSAEQYF
TGTGCCAGTAGCCTCTCGGTTTCCGCCGAGCAGTACTTC
>TRBV19|TRBJ2-7|-|many
CASRGAASYEQYF
TGTGCCAGCAGGGGGGCCGCTTCCTACGAGCAGTACTTC
>TRBV19|TRBJ2-7|-|few
CASSVEPGHLYEQYF
TGTGCCAGTAGTGTAGAACCGGGACACCTCTACGAGCAGTACTTC
>TRBV12-3/TRBV12-4|TRBJ2-1|-|-
CASSLGAHNEQFF
TGTGCCAGCAGTTTAGGGGCACATAATGAGCAGTTCTTC
>TRBV7-2|TRBJ2-5|TRBD1|-
CASSLIGRGETQYF
TGTGCCAGCAGCTTAATAGGCAGGGGGGAGACCCAGTACTTC
>TRBV11-2|TRBJ2-1|-|once
CASSLYFLENEQFF
TGTGCCAGCAGCTTGTATTTTCTTGAAAATGAGCAGTTCTTC
>TRBV2|TRBJ1-1|TRBD1|many
CASKGTGNTEAFF
TGTGCCAGCAAGGGGACAGGCAACACTGAAGCTTTCTTT
>TRBV15|TRBJ2-1|-|-
CATSREEGGAYNEQFF
TGTGCCACCAGCAGAGAGGAGGGGGGTGCGTACAATGAGCAGTTCTTC
>TRBV20-1|TRBJ2-5|-|many
CSATTGASGPLETQYF
TGCAGTGCAACGACGGGGGCGAGTGGGCCCTTGGAGACCCAGTACTTC
>TRBV20-1|TRBJ2-7|TRBD1|many
CSAGQGSYEQYF
TGCAGTGCTGGACAGGGGTCCTACGAGCAGTACTTC
>TRBV20-1|TRBJ1-2|-|many
CSAISDSGGDYGYTF
TGCAGTGCTATCTCCGACAGTGGGGGGGACTATGGCTACACCTTC
>TRBV15|TRBJ2-2|-|many
CATSRVGTANTGELFF
TGTGCCACCAGCAGAGTCGGGACTGCGAACACCGGGGAGCTGTTTTTT
>TRBV7-8|TRBJ2-2|-|many
CASSLGGADTGELFF
TGTGCCAGCAGCTTAGGGGGCGCAGACACCGGGGAGCTGTTTTTT
>TRBV7-9|TRBJ1-2|-|few
CASSPRFSGVTNYGYTF
TGTGCCAGCAGCCCCAGATTTTCGGGGGTAACTAACTATGGCTACACCTTC
>TRBV10-3|TRBJ2-2|TRBD2|-
CAIGESTSGFTGELFF
TGTGCCATCGGGGAGTCGACTAGCGGGTTCACCGGGGAGCTGTTTTTT
>TRBV6-1|TRBJ2-1|-|-
CASSDHQGSPYNEQFF
TGTGCCAGCAGTGATCACCAGGGGTCTCCTTACAATGAGCAGTTCTTC